The 25 T cell receptor beta chains listed next were all sequenced from one sample in a study of blood T cells in healthy people across ages. Then a second PCR, running roughly 6 to 12 cycles, was carried out with a sample-barcoded 5' primer and a J-beta primer mix. MiXCR, run by TCRdb on the 5' RACE reads, gives a single entry per CDR3 protein. Found here are approximately 1.5 million distinct CDR3 sequences, roughly 43% of them singletons; the top ten hold around 4%. The sequenced sample was blood. The receptors here all came from a woman aged 18-29 years in good health.

Only one count was recorded for this clonotype. This chain uses TRBV7-2 with TRBJ2-2, with D perhaps matching TRBD1 (6 bases). CDR1 is SGHTA and CDR2 is FQGNSA in the germline V gene. V was shortened by 7 bases and J by 5 bases, with 14 bases between the two germline ends. This CDR3 contains 14 residues. CDR3 in amino acids: CASIRDTQTGELFF. The CDR3 DNA reads as TGTGCCAGCATCCGGGACACTCAGACCGGGGAGCTGTTTTTT.

As regards this clonotype: Its ends do not fully match the called genes, so a read error is possible. The V call is TRBV7-2, the J call TRBJ2-3, with D possibly matching TRBD1 (5 bases). The CDR3 length is 12 residues. The germline gives CDR1 SGHTA, CDR2 FQGNSA. CDR3 sequence: CASSQGSDAQYF. Here the CDR3 DNA reads TGTGCCAGCAGCCAGGGATCAGATGCGCAGTATTTT.

This chain connects TRBV29-1 to TRBJ2-3; D gene unclear. Germline V CDR1 and CDR2: SQVTM, ANQGSEA. The CDR3 totals 15 residues. V lost 1 base to trimming and J lost 5 bases, with 16 bases between them. The CDR3 DNA sequence: TGCAGCGTTGAAGGGGGATCCCGGGCCCGAGATACGCAGTATTTT. Its translation: CSVEGGSRARDTQYF.

This clonotype was recorded a few times. This rearrangement joins TRBV3-1 to TRBJ2-3, with 11 nucleotides matching TRBD2. This CDR3 has 14 amino acids. Trimming took 3 bases from V and 9 from J; bases not matched to a gene: 5. Germline CDR1 reads LGHDT; CDR2 reads YNNKEL (reference sequence). CDR3 loop: CASSHSGRALTQYF. The CDR3 coding sequence is TGTGCCAGCAGCCATAGCGGGAGGGCCTTAACGCAGTATTTT.

In this sample, this clonotype turned up once. A read error may be the cause here, since a much bigger clone is one base away. The CDR3 DNA reads as TGTGCCAGCAGTGAATTCTATGGCTACACCTTC. It encodes CASSEFYGYTF. The genes are TRBV2 and TRBJ1-2; D remains unclear. This CDR3 comprises 11 residues. Trimming stripped 2 bases from V and 4 bases from J, with 2 bases between. Per the germline V gene, CDR1 is SNHLY and CDR2 is FYNNEI.

V gene TRBV7-3 combines with J gene TRBJ2-7; 11 bases align to TRBD2. CDR3 length equals 17 residues. The V gene's germline CDR1 is SGHTA and CDR2 FQGTGA. V lost 6 bases and J lost 7; bases outside the gene matches: 17. The CDR3 sequence: CASSFYSGTSGDNEQYF. The CDR3 DNA is TGTGCCAGCAGTTTTTACTCCGGGACTAGCGGCGACAATGAGCAGTACTTC.

CDR3 coding DNA: TGTGCCAGCAGCTTGAAGGCCCGACCCCTCACAGATACGCAGTATTTT. Translated, it gives CASSLKARPLTDTQYF. The V and J genes are TRBV5-6 and TRBJ2-3, with D hard to call. V lost 1 base and J lost 2, with 14 bases in between. CDR3 length: 16 amino acids. Germline CDR1 reads SGHDT; CDR2 reads YYEEEE.

This clonotype was counted a few times. The J gene is TRBJ2-7, the V gene TRBV6-5; D tentatively fits TRBD1 or TRBD2 (5 bases each). V was clipped by 2 bases and J by 3 bases, with 14 bases between them. This CDR3 has 15 residues. Germline CDR1 is MNHEY and CDR2 is SVGAGI. In DNA form, the CDR3 reads TGTGCCAGCAGTTACGATGGGACCCGCTTCTACGAGCAGTACTTC. It encodes CASSYDGTRFYEQYF.

This clonotype appeared a few times. V and J are TRBV6-5 and TRBJ2-6; D unresolved. Germline CDR1 and CDR2: MNHEY and SVGAGI. Trimming removed 6 bases at V and 0 bases at J, with 9 bases between. This CDR3 has 15 residues. In nucleotides, the CDR3 is TGTGCCAGCAGCACCGTTTCCTCTGGGGCCAACGTCCTGACTTTC. Protein product: CASSTVSSGANVLTF.

The chain recombines TRBV14 with TRBJ1-1, with 8 bases that match TRBD1. The CDR3 has 18 amino acids. V was clipped by 1 base and J by 5 bases; unmatched bases: 15. Looked up from germline, CDR1 is SGHDN and CDR2 is FVKESK. In DNA form, the CDR3 reads TGTGCCAGCAGCCAAGCGGCAGGGGGCGAGATGTGGGGAACTGAAGCTTTCTTT. As protein: CASSQAAGGEMWGTEAFF.

Comment on this clonotype: Its ends do not fully match the called genes, so a read error is possible. V and J are TRBV4-3 and TRBJ1-2, with D unresolved. The CDR3 loop spans 16 amino acids. Germline V gives CDR1 LGHNA, CDR2 YSLEER. The CDR3, as DNA: TGCGCCAGCAGCCAAGACCCCGGAGGAGGTCCCTATAGCTACACCTTC. Translated, it gives CASSQDPGGGPYSYTF.

This clonotype was seen only a few times. The rearrangement links TRBV3-1 to TRBJ1-3; weak D call: TRBD1 (5 bases). The CDR3 runs to 14 residues. V was shortened by 3 bases and J by 4 bases, with 10 bases between the two germline ends. The germline V gene encodes CDR1 LGHDT and CDR2 YNNKEL (reference sequence). The CDR3 sequence is CASSQRGGGNTIYF. CDR3 DNA: TGTGCCAGCAGCCAGAGGGGCGGAGGAAACACCATATATTTT.

There are many counts of this clonotype. The genes are TRBV30 and TRBJ2-2; D is ambiguous. V lost 3 bases and J lost 7, with 12 bases in between. The V gene's germline CDR1 is GTSNPN and CDR2 SVGIG (reference sequence). CDR3 length equals 13 residues. In DNA form, the CDR3 reads TGTGCCTGGAGGATTGGAAATGGCGGGGAGCTGTTTTTT. Its translation is CAWRIGNGGELFF.

This sequence joins TRBV6-2 or TRBV6-3 and TRBJ2-1; D is perhaps TRBD2 (5 bases). Germline CDR1 MNHEY, CDR2 SVGEGT. V was shortened by 6 bases and J by 6 bases, with 18 bases between the two germline ends. The CDR3 sequence is 15 residues long. In DNA, the CDR3 is TGTGCCAGCAGACTACTCGAGGGTTTCGGCAATGAGCAGTTCTTC. Its protein product is CASRLLEGFGNEQFF.

The chain recombines TRBV9 with TRBJ2-3; D not certain. CDR3 length: 15 residues. The germline gives CDR1 SGDLS, CDR2 YYNGEE. V shed 6 bases and J shed 2 bases, with 16 bases lying between them. The CDR3 protein is CASNISPWFTDTQYF. The CDR3 nucleotides read TGTGCCAGCAACATCTCCCCCTGGTTCACAGATACGCAGTATTTT.

This clonotype was observed at least ten times. The V and J genes are TRBV4-3 and TRBJ2-3, with unresolved D. The germline V gene encodes CDR1 LGHNA and CDR2 YSLEER. There are 14 residues in the CDR3. Trimming stripped 0 bases from V and 1 base from J, with 5 bases between. The CDR3, as DNA: TGCGCCAGCAGCCAAGATACTGGCACAGATACGCAGTATTTT. It codes for CASSQDTGTDTQYF.

The chain combines TRBV5-6 with TRBJ1-2; D is unresolved. Germline V gives CDR1 SGHDT, CDR2 YYEEEE. Deletions cut 0 bases from V and 6 bases from J, with 15 bases between. CDR3 length: 15 amino acids. This CDR3 reads CASSLGERPLNGYTF. In nucleotides, the CDR3 is TGTGCCAGCAGCTTGGGGGAGCGCCCTCTAAATGGCTACACCTTC.

The chain carries TRBV9 and TRBJ2-3, with TRBD2 matching 11 bases. V shed 0 bases, J shed 5 bases, and the junction held 5 bases outside the gene matches. The CDR3 covers 16 residues. The germline V gene encodes CDR1 SGDLS and CDR2 YYNGEE. The CDR3 loop reads CASSVVAGGPGDTQYF. CDR3 sequence (DNA): TGTGCCAGCAGCGTAGTAGCGGGGGGGCCGGGAGATACGCAGTATTTT.

This clonotype came up a few times. The V call is TRBV6-6, the J call TRBJ2-3; D not certain. Per the germline V gene, CDR1 is MNHNY and CDR2 is SVGAGI (reference sequence). The CDR3 contains 16 residues. Trimming pared 4 bases from V and 0 bases from J, leaving 14 bases between. In DNA, the CDR3 is TGTGCCAGCAGTTCATGGGTCAGAAGGAGCACAGATACGCAGTATTTT. It translates to CASSSWVRRSTDTQYF.

This rearrangement joins TRBV7-2 to TRBJ2-4; D gene ambiguous. The J call is in doubt because the DNA end fits TRBJ2-7 better. Germline CDR1 and CDR2: SGHTA and FQGNSA. The CDR3 sequence is 12 residues long. DNA for the CDR3: TGTGCCACCCTCGGCCTAACTGGCGAGCAGTACTTC. It specifies CATLGLTGEQYF.

The chain links TRBV20-1 to TRBJ2-1; 11 bases fit TRBD2. Germline CDR1 and CDR2: DFQATT and SNEGSKA (reference sequence). J lost 11 bases, V lost 2 bases, and 5 bases had no gene match. The CDR3 runs to 13 residues. This CDR3 reads CSARLTSGGKQFF. CDR3 nucleotides: TGCAGTGCTAGACTAACTAGCGGGGGTAAGCAGTTCTTC.

This clonotype occurred once. V usage is TRBV6-2 or TRBV6-3 and J usage is TRBJ1-5; D gene uncertain. The germline gives CDR1 MNHEY, CDR2 SVGEGT. The CDR3 extends over 15 amino acids. V lost 8 bases and J lost 1, with 15 bases in between. The chain's CDR3 is CASGPSGGSNQPQHF. For the CDR3, the DNA is TGTGCCAGCGGACCGAGCGGCGGGAGCAATCAGCCCCAGCATTTT.

This clonotype was counted only a few times. This chain uses TRBV20-1 with TRBJ2-1, with D hard to call. This CDR3 has 10 amino acids. V was pared by 4 bases and J by 10 bases, with 8 bases between. The germline gives CDR1 DFQATT, CDR2 SNEGSKA (reference sequence). The CDR3 here is CSAISGEQFF. The CDR3 nucleotides read TGCAGTGCTATTTCCGGCGAGCAGTTCTTC.

The chain is built from TRBV27 and TRBJ1-1; TRBD1 is a possible D gene (6 bases). The CDR3 runs 13 residues. The germline V and J ends were trimmed by 6 bases and 8 bases, with 16 bases remaining between them. CDR1 and CDR2 (germline): MNHEY, SMNVEV (reference sequence). The CDR3 nucleotides read TGTGCCAGCAGGATACAGGGAGAGGGGGAAGCTTTCTTT. This encodes CASRIQGEGEAFF.

Note on this clonotype: A read error may explain this, as a much larger clone is one base away. This chain uses TRBV7-8 with TRBJ1-2; 8 nucleotides agree with TRBD1. The CDR3 is 15 residues long. The V gene's germline CDR1 is SGHVS and CDR2 FQNEAQ. This chain's CDR3 is CANSLRDRNLYGYTF. Written as DNA, the CDR3 is TGTGCCAACAGCTTAAGGGACAGGAACCTCTATGGCTACACCTTC.